The next 32 T cell receptor beta chains were all read from a single sample in a study of blood T cell repertoires in COVID-19. Libraries were prepared by immunoSEQ multiplex PCR; TCRdb keeps only in-frame clonotypes and omits some of them. The repertoire consists of about 83,000 clones, with roughly 82% occurring once and the leading ten covering 15% to 20%. Sample: peripheral blood. All receptors come from a woman aged 80 or over with active or convalescent COVID-19.

The chain employs TRBV6-6 and TRBJ2-7, with a weak D call TRBD2 (6 bases). The V gene's germline CDR1 is MNHNY and CDR2 SVGAGI (reference sequence). This CDR3 contains 15 residues. Trimming removed 3 bases from V and 0 bases from J, with 12 bases in between. CDR3 protein: CASSYSSEGSYEQYF. In DNA, the CDR3 is TGTGCCAGCAGTTATTCTAGCGAGGGCTCCTACGAGCAGTACTTC.

In its sample, this clone was seen once. The J gene is TRBJ2-1, the V gene TRBV5-1; unclear D gene. Germline lookup yields CDR1 SGHRS and CDR2 YFSETQ. The CDR3 covers 14 residues. V was clipped by 0 bases and J by 4 bases, with 8 bases between them. The CDR3 DNA reads as TGCGCCAGCAGCTTGGTTACAAATTACAATGAGCAGTTCTTC. It yields the protein CASSLVTNYNEQFF.

The genes are TRBV28 and TRBJ1-1, with 9 bases that match TRBD1. V lost 3 bases and J lost 3; bases outside the gene matches: 11. The CDR3 loop spans 17 amino acids. Germline CDR1 and CDR2: MDHEN and SYDVKM. Here the CDR3 reads CASSFYGTGCPDTEAFF. DNA for the CDR3: TGTGCCAGCAGTTTTTATGGGACAGGGTGTCCGGACACTGAAGCTTTCTTT.

The rearrangement uses TRBV15 and TRBJ1-2; TRBD1 is a possible D gene (5 bases). CDR3 length: 15 residues. Germline lookup yields CDR1 LNHNV and CDR2 YYDKDF (reference sequence). Trimming took off 0 bases at V and 4 bases at J, with 12 bases between the two ends. CDR3 loop: CATSRDSGGTYGYTF. The CDR3 region has the DNA TGTGCCACCAGCAGAGATTCGGGGGGGACCTATGGCTACACCTTC.

This clone was found a few times. The chain recombines TRBV30 with TRBJ2-7; D ambiguous. The CDR3 runs to 12 residues. CDR1 is GTSNPN, CDR2 SVGIG, per germline (reference sequence). Trimming left V 0 bases short and J 4 bases short, with 7 bases between. The CDR3 sequence is CAWSVAAYEQYF. CDR3 bases: TGTGCCTGGAGTGTGGCAGCGTACGAGCAGTACTTC.

The gene calls are TRBV3-1 (or the pseudogene TRBV3-2) and TRBJ2-2; D may be TRBD2 (6 bases). The CDR3 runs to 14 residues. Germline CDR1 is LGHDT and CDR2 is YNNKEL (reference sequence). V lost 6 bases and J 4 bases, leaving 12 bases between the germline ends. As DNA, the CDR3 is TGTGCCAGCAGTCGGGACTTCCTCACCGGGGAGCTGTTTTTT. It translates to CASSRDFLTGELFF.

The CDR3 loop reads CAWSPGLQWETQYF. For the CDR3, the DNA is TGTGCCTGGAGTCCGGGACTCCAGTGGGAGACCCAGTACTTC. The rearrangement joins TRBV30 to TRBJ2-5, with D perhaps TRBD2 (6 bases). The CDR3 sequence is 14 residues long. Germline CDR1 reads GTSNPN; CDR2 reads SVGIG (reference sequence). V dropped 2 bases and J dropped 5 bases, with 15 bases sitting between them.

This chain links TRBV2 with TRBJ2-5; D is perhaps TRBD2 (6 bases). CDR3 length equals 13 residues. V lost 7 bases, J lost 7 bases, and 16 bases lay in between. Looked up from germline, CDR1 is SNHLY and CDR2 is FYNNEI. The CDR3 loop is CASIRGLDGTQYF. CDR3 bases: TGTGCCAGCATACGGGGGTTAGACGGGACCCAGTACTTC.

Concerning this clone: At one of its ends the junction is not consistent with the germline gene, which may arise from a read error. The rearrangement uses TRBV30 and TRBJ1-1, with 7 bases fitting TRBD1. Germline assignment: CDR1 GTSNPN and CDR2 SVGIG (reference sequence). The length of the CDR3 is 8 residues. The CDR3 protein is CAWDRENF. Written as DNA, the CDR3 is TGTGCCTGGGACAGGGAGAACTTT.

The chain joins TRBV5-1 to TRBJ1-2, with D unclear. The CDR3 spans 14 residues. Trimming took 0 bases from V and 6 from J, leaving 12 bases between them. Germline V gives CDR1 SGHRS, CDR2 YFSETQ. Written as DNA, the CDR3 is TGCGCCAGCAGCTTGGTCGTCGGAGAAGATGGCTACACCTTC. It specifies CASSLVVGEDGYTF.

This clone was seen only a few times. This chain joins TRBV9 and TRBJ1-6; perhaps TRBD1 as D (6 bases). In germline, CDR1 is SGDLS, CDR2 YYNGEE. The ends were cut back, 3 bases at V and 0 bases at J, with 13 bases in the middle. The CDR3 runs to 17 residues. CDR3 sequence reads: CASSDRQERSYNSPLHF. DNA for the CDR3: TGTGCCAGCAGCGATAGACAGGAACGCTCCTATAATTCACCCCTCCACTTT.

V usage is TRBV19 and J usage is TRBJ2-1; 7 positions agree with TRBD1. CDR1 and CDR2 from the germline V gene are LNHDA and SQIVND (reference sequence). Losses at the gene ends were 5 bases for V and 7 bases for J; bases not matched to a gene: 14. This CDR3 has 16 residues. The CDR3 region has the DNA TGTGCCAGTAGTGCTAGCAGACAGGGTTGGGGGAATGAGCAGTTCTTC. It encodes CASSASRQGWGNEQFF.

The chain uses TRBV30 and TRBJ1-5, with D possibly matching TRBD1 (5 bases). The V end lost 5 bases, the J end lost 3 bases, and 14 bases lay between the germline ends. There are 14 residues in the CDR3. The germline V gene encodes CDR1 GTSNPN and CDR2 SVGIG (reference sequence). CDR3 region: CAWGDQGHNQPQHF. The CDR3 DNA sequence: TGTGCCTGGGGGGACCAGGGTCACAATCAGCCCCAGCATTTT. The full variable domain, rest sourced from reference TRBV30 and TRBJ1-5, is SQTIHQWPATLVQPVGSPLSLECTVEGTSNPNLYWYRQAAGRGLQLLFYSVGIGQISSEVPQNLSASRPQDRQFILSSKKLLLSDSGFYLCAWGDQGHNQPQHFGDGTRLSIL.

The V gene is TRBV9, the J gene TRBJ2-3, with 8 bases aligning to TRBD2. The CDR3 runs to 16 residues. With V trimmed by 0 bases and J by 4 bases, 7 bases remained unmatched. Germline V gene lookup returns CDR1 SGDLS and CDR2 YYNGEE. The CDR3 DNA follows: TGTGCCAGCAGCGTAGCTACTCGGGGGGGCGCAGATACGCAGTATTTT. Amino acids: CASSVATRGGADTQYF.

There are a few counts of this clone. The chain carries TRBV10-3 and TRBJ2-7; 7 bases map to TRBD1. The CDR3 totals 13 residues. Germline CDR1 reads ENHRY; CDR2 reads SYGVKD. J lost 1 base, V lost 9 bases, and 6 bases had no gene match. The CDR3 DNA is TGTGCCATACAGGGGATCCTATCCTACGAGCAGTACTTC. It translates to CAIQGILSYEQYF.

This clone was observed a single time. This chain links TRBV7-8 with TRBJ2-2; 7 positions agree with TRBD1. The trim removed 4 bases at V and 4 bases at J, leaving 6 bases unmatched. Germline V gives CDR1 SGHVS, CDR2 FQNEAQ. This CDR3 contains 15 residues. Written as DNA, the CDR3 is TGTGCCAGCAGCTCTCCGGACAGGACCACCGGGGAGCTGTTTTTT. Protein: CASSSPDRTTGELFF.

This clone turned up a few times. The rearrangement links TRBV7-3 to TRBJ2-3, with 11 nucleotides matching TRBD2. CDR3 length: 14 amino acids. Germline V lookup: CDR1 SGHTA, CDR2 FQGTGA. V was clipped by 4 bases and J by 4 bases; unmatched bases: 1. The CDR3 reads CASSSSGGPDTQYF. The CDR3 region has the DNA TGTGCCAGCAGCTCTAGCGGGGGGCCAGATACGCAGTATTTT. Full variable domain (outside the CDR3, taken from reference TRBV7-3 and TRBJ2-3): GAGVSQTPSNKVTEKGKYVELRCDPISGHTALYWYRQSLGQGPEFLIYFQGTGAADDSGLPNDRFFAVRPEGSVSTLKIQRTERGDSAVYLCASSSSGGPDTQYFGPGTRLTVL.

The J gene is TRBJ1-2, the V gene TRBV12-3 or TRBV12-4; a weak D match, TRBD1 (6 bases). The CDR3 is 13 amino acids. The V end was cut by 5 bases, the J end by 5 bases, with 12 bases between. The CDR3 DNA reads TGTGCCAGCAGTAAAGGACAGATGTATGGCTACACCTTC. Protein sequence: CASSKGQMYGYTF.

This clone was observed a few times. The chain uses TRBV11-2 and TRBJ2-1; tentatively, D is TRBD2 (6 bases). Trimming left V 8 bases short and J 4 bases short, with 15 bases between. The CDR3 runs 14 residues. Germline CDR1 is SGHAT and CDR2 is FQNNGV. CDR3 coding DNA: TGTGCCAGCGCACAACTAGCCATGTACAATGAGCAGTTCTTC. Translation: CASAQLAMYNEQFF. The full variable domain, in which reference TRBV11-2 and TRBJ2-1 provide the parts outside the CDR3, is EAGVAQSPRYKIIEKRQSVAFWCNPISGHATLYWYQQILGQGPKLLIQFQNNGVVDDSQLPKDRFSAERLKGVDSTLKIQPAKLEDSAVYLCASAQLAMYNEQFFGPGTRLTVL.

This chain links TRBV24-1 with TRBJ1-5, with D unresolved. The CDR3 has 16 amino acids. Germline CDR1 reads KGHDR; CDR2 reads SFDVKD. Trimming removed 4 bases at V and 3 bases at J, with 15 bases between. The chain's CDR3 is CATSDPGRGDNQPQHF. CDR3 coding DNA: TGTGCCACCAGTGACCCCGGGAGAGGAGACAATCAGCCCCAGCATTTT.

Only a few counts were recorded for this clone. The chain joins TRBV29-1 to TRBJ1-1; no clear D gene. The CDR3 has 12 residues. Trimming shortened V by 2 bases and J by 8 bases, and 12 bases separated the two germline ends. The germline gives CDR1 SQVTM, CDR2 ANQGSEA. The CDR3 sequence is CSVEHGRAEAFF. For the CDR3, the DNA is TGCAGCGTTGAACATGGGAGGGCCGAAGCTTTCTTT.

This chain joins TRBV10-1 and TRBJ2-7, with D possibly being TRBD2 (6 bases). CDR3 size: 12 residues. Germline V gene lookup returns CDR1 WNHNN and CDR2 SYGVQD (reference sequence). Trimming took off 4 bases at V and 4 bases at J, with 8 bases between the two ends. The CDR3 bases are TGCGCCAGCAGTGGGGACTCTTACGAGCAGTACTTC. As protein: CASSGDSYEQYF.

This CDR3 reads CASSEVQPYRGYTF. The CDR3 DNA is TGTGCCAGCAGTGAGGTACAGCCCTATCGGGGCTACACCTTC. V and J are TRBV25-1 and TRBJ1-2, with D hard to call. V was shortened by 3 bases and J by 8 bases, with 16 bases between the two germline ends. The CDR3 covers 14 residues. The germline V gene encodes CDR1 MGHDK and CDR2 SYGVNS.

The chain combines TRBV30 with TRBJ1-2; 7 positions agree with TRBD1. The CDR3 consists of 15 residues. Germline V gene data show CDR1 as GTSNPN and CDR2 as SVGIG (reference sequence). J lost 1 base, V lost 1 base, and 6 bases had no gene match. The CDR3 bases are TGTGCCTGGAGTGCTCGGGACAGCGTTAACTATGGCTACACCTTC. It specifies CAWSARDSVNYGYTF.

The chain couples TRBV3-1 (or the pseudogene TRBV3-2) to TRBJ2-5; 7 bases are a match to TRBD1. This CDR3 comprises 14 residues. Unmatched junction bases numbered 4, after V lost 1 base and J lost 5 bases. Per the germline V gene, CDR1 is LGHDT and CDR2 is YNNKEL (reference sequence). The CDR3 region is CASSQGGQMETQYF. The CDR3 nucleotides are TGTGCCAGCAGCCAAGGGGGACAGATGGAGACCCAGTACTTC.

The V gene is TRBV7-2, the J gene TRBJ1-3, with D perhaps TRBD1 (6 bases). CDR3 length equals 15 residues. The V end was cut by 5 bases, the J end by 5 bases, with 16 bases between. The germline CDR1 and CDR2 sequences are SGHTA and FQGNSA. In DNA form, the CDR3 reads TGTGCCAGCAGCGATGGGGGGGGGCTTAGAAACACCATATATTTT. It yields the protein CASSDGGGLRNTIYF.

V and J are TRBV2 and TRBJ1-5; D perhaps matches TRBD1 (5 bases). CDR1 is SNHLY and CDR2 is FYNNEI in the germline V gene. The CDR3 loop spans 16 amino acids. The V and J ends lost 2 bases and 4 bases respectively, with 15 bases between them. Written as DNA, the CDR3 is TGTGCCAGCAGTGAAACTCGGGGTCGGGGGAATCAGCCCCAGCATTTT. It encodes CASSETRGRGNQPQHF. The full variable domain, completed using reference TRBV2 and TRBJ1-5, is EPEVTQTPSHQVTQMGQEVILRCVPISNHLYFYWYRQILGQKVEFLVSFYNNEISEKSEIFDDQFSVERPDGSNFTLKIRSTKLEDSAMYFCASSETRGRGNQPQHFGDGTRLSIL.

The chain has TRBV5-1 and TRBJ2-1, with 7 bases identical to TRBD1. CDR1 SGHRS and CDR2 YFSETQ come from the germline V gene. This CDR3 has 14 amino acids. V was pared by 1 base and J by 8 bases, with 6 bases of the junction left unmatched. DNA for the CDR3: TGCGCCAGCAGCTTGAGACAGGGTATTGATGAGCAGTTCTTC. It encodes CASSLRQGIDEQFF.

The chain uses TRBV7-9 and TRBJ1-6; perhaps TRBD1 as D (5 bases). Between the trimmed V and J ends, which lost 1 base and 7 bases, there was a span of 5 bases. Germline assignment: CDR1 SEHNR and CDR2 FQNEAQ (reference sequence). The CDR3 has 13 residues. CDR3 sequence: CASSLEGNSPLHF. The DNA of the CDR3 is TGTGCCAGCAGCTTAGAGGGGAATTCACCCCTCCACTTT. The variable domain in full, with the rest retrieved from reference TRBV7-9 and TRBJ1-6, is DTGVSQNPRHKITKRGQNVTFRCDPISEHNRLYWYRQTLGQGPEFLTYFQNEAQLEKSRLLSDRFSAERPKGSFSTLEIQRTEQGDSAMYLCASSLEGNSPLHFGNGTRLTVT.

In this sample, this clone turned up once. V is TRBV10-3 and J is TRBJ2-3; D might be TRBD1 (6 bases). CDR3 length: 13 amino acids. Germline CDR1 ENHRY, CDR2 SYGVKD. Trimming took 4 bases from V and 1 from J, leaving 6 bases between them. CDR3 residues: CAISGTGTDTQYF. For the CDR3, the DNA is TGTGCCATCAGTGGGACAGGCACAGATACGCAGTATTTT.

The CDR3 here is CAGTGILGGETQYF. The CDR3 nucleotides are TGTGCCGGGACCGGGATATTGGGTGGGGAGACCCAGTACTTC. The chain uses TRBV30 and TRBJ2-5; D possibly uses TRBD1 or TRBD2 (5 bases each). Trimming took 8 bases from V and 5 from J, leaving 21 bases between them. Germline V CDR1 and CDR2: GTSNPN, SVGIG (reference sequence). This CDR3 region has 14 residues.

The chain uses TRBV12-3 or TRBV12-4 and TRBJ1-1, with unresolved D. V shed 4 bases and J shed 8 bases, with 14 bases lying between them. The CDR3 has 13 amino acids. CDR3 sequence (DNA): TGTGCCAGCAGTTATACTCGTGACGGGGAAGCTTTCTTT. Amino acids: CASSYTRDGEAFF.